One T cell receptor beta chain is described in this entry. Its antigen is still unknown. Assay used: immunoSEQ multiplex PCR; TCRdb lists only in-frame clones, some missing. There are 100,000 to 150,000 clones in the sample; approximately 94% occur only once, and 5.5% to 8% lies in the top ten. The data belong to a study of T cell responses to AZD1222 COVID-19 vaccine. Study-level findings and limits: Nearly half of spike-specific TCRs reportedly go after variant regions that carry no mutations. Seropositive at baseline were only a handful of AZD1222 recipients. Sampling that yielded the repertoires occurred only after the peak T cell response. It should be noted that donors were predominantly white British and more often female, and clonal diversity was possibly underestimated.

The CDR3 spans 14 residues. Germline CDR1 is SEHNR and CDR2 is FQNEAQ (reference sequence). The V gene lost 5 bases and the J gene lost 1 base, with 11 bases spanning the gap. This receptor was taken from an adult in good health. The sample here was peripheral blood, taken on day 0 of AZD1222 vaccination. The V gene is TRBV7-9, the J gene TRBJ1-1; D is possibly TRBD1 (6 bases). The CDR3, as DNA: TGTGCCAGCAGCCGAGAGGGGGGGAACACTGAAGCTTTCTTT. As protein: CASSREGGNTEAFF.